The 14 T cell receptor beta chains presented below share a single source sample, sequenced in a study of blood T cell repertoires in COVID-19. The method was immunoSEQ multiplex PCR; TCRdb's version includes in-frame clones alone and lacks a portion of them. The repertoire holds about 200,000 clones, with approximately 91% as singletons. Sequencing used peripheral blood. The receptors stem from a man aged 18 to 30 with active or convalescent COVID-19.

The chain is built from TRBV4-1 and TRBJ2-3; D is undetermined. Trimming stripped 0 bases from V and 1 base from J, with 8 bases between. Germline-derived CDR1 and CDR2 are MGHRA and YSYEKL. The CDR3 is 15 amino acids. The CDR3 coding sequence is TGCGCCAGCAGCCAAGAATGGAGCGGCACAGATACGCAGTATTTT. Its protein product is CASSQEWSGTDTQYF.

The chain carries TRBV3-1 (or the pseudogene TRBV3-2) and TRBJ2-1, with 14 nucleotides matching TRBD2. CDR1 and CDR2 from the germline V gene are LGHDT and YNNKEL (reference sequence). V gave up 4 bases and J gave up 10 bases; unmatched junction bases: 9. This CDR3 region has 16 residues. As DNA, the CDR3 is TGTGCCAGCAGCCGTGAGACTAGCGGGGGGGCCTGGGAGCAGTTCTTC. This codes for CASSRETSGGAWEQFF.

The chain is built from TRBV30 and TRBJ1-2; D is possibly TRBD1 (6 bases). Germline values: CDR1 GTSNPN, CDR2 SVGIG (reference sequence). V was clipped by 2 bases and J by 8 bases, with 21 bases between them. The CDR3 has 15 residues. The CDR3 DNA follows: TGTGCCTGGAGTCCACCTGAGACAGGATCGGGGGGCTACACCTTC. Its translation is CAWSPPETGSGGYTF.

This chain links TRBV6-2 or TRBV6-3 with TRBJ2-7; D gene unclear. Germline V CDR1 and CDR2: MNHEY, SVGEGT. V gave up 0 bases and J gave up 2 bases, with 14 bases separating them. CDR3 size: 16 residues. DNA of the CDR3: TGTGCCAGCAGTTACTCGAGGAACGGAAACCCCTACGAGCAGTACTTC. It encodes CASSYSRNGNPYEQYF.

V and J are TRBV27 and TRBJ2-1; 10 nucleotides agree with TRBD1. After removal of 6 bases from V and 1 base from J, the junction contained 3 bases not matched to a gene. CDR1 and CDR2 from the germline V gene are MNHEY and SMNVEV (reference sequence). This CDR3 comprises 15 residues. This CDR3 reads CASRGTGVSYNEQFF. For the CDR3, the DNA is TGTGCCAGCAGGGGGACAGGGGTGTCCTACAATGAGCAGTTCTTC.

The chain is built from TRBV30 and TRBJ1-2, with 8 bases aligning to TRBD1. This CDR3 spans 17 amino acids. V was pared by 4 bases and J by 0 bases, with 13 bases of the junction left unmatched. Germline CDR1 and CDR2: GTSNPN and SVGIG (reference sequence). The CDR3 coding sequence is TGTGCCTGGACCGCTTCGTGGGGACAGGCGACTAACTATGGCTACACCTTC. Amino acids: CAWTASWGQATNYGYTF.

The chain joins TRBV5-4 to TRBJ2-1; TRBD2 agrees at 9 bases. The CDR3 spans 15 residues. Germline loops: CDR1 SGHNT, CDR2 YYREEE (reference sequence). The V and J ends lost 1 base and 8 bases, in that order; junction bases with no gene match: 7. The CDR3 protein is CASSLSVSGSHEQFF. For the CDR3, the DNA is TGTGCCAGCAGCTTGTCGGTTAGCGGGAGCCATGAGCAGTTCTTC.

The chain combines TRBV12-3 or TRBV12-4 with TRBJ2-3; 8 bases agree with TRBD1. This CDR3 is 13 amino acids long. V shed 6 bases, J shed 12 bases, and the junction held 11 bases outside the gene matches. In DNA form, the CDR3 reads TGTGCCAGCAGGACACAGGGGGACAGGTCCCAGTATTTT. Protein sequence: CASRTQGDRSQYF.

This chain uses TRBV2 with TRBJ2-4; 7 positions match TRBD2. V dropped 5 bases and J dropped 6; count of bases not matched to a gene: 4. Germline lookup yields CDR1 SNHLY and CDR2 FYNNEI. This CDR3 has 13 amino acids. CDR3 sequence: CASSSGGGNIQYF. The CDR3 bases are TGTGCCAGCAGTTCGGGAGGTGGAAACATTCAGTACTTC.

The chain is built from TRBV24-1 and TRBJ1-4; possibly TRBD1 for D (6 bases). Germline assignment: CDR1 KGHDR and CDR2 SFDVKD. V was trimmed by 8 bases and J by 5 bases, leaving 23 bases between them. This CDR3 region has 17 residues. The chain's CDR3 is CATKNPQGWGRNEKLFF. In nucleotides, the CDR3 is TGTGCCACCAAGAATCCCCAGGGGTGGGGGCGGAATGAAAAACTGTTTTTT.

The chain recombines TRBV19 with TRBJ2-3, with 7 bases matching TRBD1. Germline-derived CDR1 and CDR2 are LNHDA and SQIVND (reference sequence). Trimming cost V 6 bases and J 2 bases; bases outside gene matches: 8. CDR3 length equals 15 residues. The CDR3 loop reads CASSDGDRPTDTQYF. CDR3 bases: TGTGCCAGTAGCGATGGGGACAGACCCACAGATACGCAGTATTTT.

J is TRBJ1-2 and V is TRBV6-4; the match to TRBD1 covers 7 bases. There are 16 residues in the CDR3. V was clipped by 0 bases and J by 5 bases; unmatched bases: 9. Germline CDR1 and CDR2: MRHNA and SNTAGT. DNA for the CDR3: TGTGCCAGCAGTGACTCGGGCGGACAGGATCCTTATGGCTACACCTTC. Amino acid sequence: CASSDSGGQDPYGYTF.

This sequence joins TRBV27 and TRBJ2-3; 8 nucleotides line up with TRBD2. The CDR3 runs 15 residues. Germline trimming cut 6 bases from V and 7 bases from J; bases unmatched to any gene: 12. CDR1 and CDR2 from the germline V gene are MNHEY and SMNVEV (reference sequence). The chain's CDR3 is CASRLTSGGRNTQYF. The CDR3 DNA follows: TGTGCCAGCAGACTAACTAGCGGAGGGAGGAATACGCAGTATTTT.

The rearrangement joins TRBV6-6 to TRBJ1-4, with D uncertain. Germline-derived CDR1 and CDR2 are MNHNY and SVGAGI (reference sequence). Trimming shortened V by 10 bases and J by 6 bases, and 12 bases separated the two germline ends. CDR3 length equals 12 residues. CDR3 sequence: CATGLPDEKLFF. The CDR3 DNA follows: TGTGCCACTGGACTGCCTGATGAAAAACTGTTTTTT.